Listed below are T cell receptor beta chains from one sample, sequenced in a study of T cells expressing NK-cell markers. Reprocessing the 5' RACE reads, TCRdb reports a single entry for every CDR3 protein and omits DNA. The table lists under 500,000 distinct CDR3 sequences, with about 7.1% in the top ten. Sequenced: blood T cells: a sorted CD56 or NKG2C T cell subset, CD4+ or CD8+ T cells, or bulk PBMC T cells (not recorded which). The receptors were sampled from a woman between 18 and 75 years old in good health. Each CDR3 is given with its conserved first and last residue. Fields, in order: V gene, J gene, CDR3 protein.

>TRBV7-2|TRBJ1-5
CASSLVGVYNQPQHF
>TRBV6-2/TRBV6-3|TRBJ2-2
CASSYSKVTGELFF
>TRBV5-6|TRBJ2-2
CASGQGYTGELFF
>TRBV2|TRBJ2-7
CARSRILYEQYF
>TRBV3-1|TRBJ2-1
CASSLGGGHYNEQFF
>TRBV11-2|TRBJ1-6
CASSLDTGSGSPLHF
>TRBV13|TRBJ2-1
CASSLAGLADYNEQFF
>TRBV7-3|TRBJ2-5
CASSLIPFLRDGNKETQYF
>TRBV20-1|TRBJ2-2
CSAVPWNTGELFF
>TRBV10-3|TRBJ1-6
CAISGQPNSPLHF
>TRBV14|TRBJ2-1
CASSQGQYNEQFF
>TRBV28|TRBJ2-3
CASSPLASVGTQYF
>TRBV24-1|TRBJ2-3
CATSDLQGTTSTDTQYF
>TRBV4-3|TRBJ2-7
CASSQDWGGREQYF
>TRBV20-1|TRBJ2-5
CSASLIGWGAETQYF
>TRBV5-4|TRBJ1-2
CASSLGGAHNYGYTF
>TRBV11-1|TRBJ1-1
CASSLQGPKHTEAFF
>TRBV12-3/TRBV12-4|TRBJ1-6
CASRWGTGESPLHF
>TRBV12-3/TRBV12-4|TRBJ2-5
CASRAIDRGRETQYF
>TRBV4-1|TRBJ1-2
CASSQELLFGQDFYGYTF
>TRBV20-1|TRBJ1-1
CSAAGTENTEAFF
>TRBV28|TRBJ2-2
CASSRASAGDTGELFF
>TRBV12-3/TRBV12-4|TRBJ1-2
CASRWTGYSYTF
>TRBV2|TRBJ2-1
CASRRLAARNEQFF
>TRBV28|TRBJ2-2
CASSPPGESGELFF
>TRBV19|TRBJ2-1
CASSGREYEYNEQFF
>TRBV27|TRBJ2-5
CASTSGGATSGWETQYF
>TRBV7-9|TRBJ1-1
CASSPLDHDEAFF
>TRBV20-1|TRBJ2-6
CSAPVSSGANVLTF
>TRBV28|TRBJ2-2
CASSLSGTGGGELFF
>TRBV20-1|TRBJ2-7
CSAIMGLAVEQYF
>TRBV10-3|TRBJ2-5
CAISQQGPPETQYF
>TRBV20-1|TRBJ2-1
CKGTSGMENNEQFF
>TRBV4-3|TRBJ1-1
CASSQGQGTTEAFF
>TRBV24-1|TRBJ2-1
CATSGGTSEEYNEQFF
>TRBV4-3|TRBJ2-1
CASSLGWGVNNEQFF
>TRBV29-1|TRBJ1-1
CSVGRQGTWDTEAFF